This entry features one TCR beta chain sequence. Antigen: not known. This entry belongs to a study of cytotoxic CD8 clonotypes in ibrutinib-treated CLL. Study results and caveats: Circulating CD8+ T-cell counts were tracked by baseline clonality, which exceeded that of age-matched healthy donors.

Here immunoSEQ multiplex PCR was the method, and the copy in TCRdb shows in-frame clones only, minus some. The sample includes over 95,000 clones, approximately 58% of them seen just once. CDR3 length: 14 amino acids. Germline trimming cut 7 bases from V and 0 bases from J; bases unmatched to any gene: 5. Germline loops: CDR1 SEHNR, CDR2 FQNEAQ (reference sequence). TCR beta libraries used 1.5 to 2 micrograms of DNA from cryopreserved PBMCs. The chain links TRBV7-9 to TRBJ1-1, with TRBD1 matching 7 bases. Material: PBMCs, obtained after 24 months of ibrutinib treatment. The sequence was collected from a human donor with chronic lymphocytic leukemia. The CDR3 spells CASKGTAMNTEAFF. The DNA of the CDR3 is TGTGCCAGCAAGGGGACAGCAATGAACACTGAAGCTTTCTTT.